This T cell receptor (beta chain) stems from a study of blood T cell repertoires in COVID-19 (dated by TCRdb to 2019 to 2021). In terms of the full investigation: Collaborator samples came from the United States, Italy and Spain and covered acute and convalescent phases of COVID-19. The prospective study material was composed of cDNA or gDNA derived from T cells, B-cell-depleted T cells, or PBMCs. Deeply sampled blood TCRbeta repertoires from subjects exposed to, actively infected with, or recovered from COVID-19 were included in the dataset. The repertoires were released in a freely available public database intended as a resource for research on the immune response to SARS-CoV-2. Samples were obtained from the ongoing ImmuneRACE study (first 160 participants) and from roughly 1,300 subjects provided by 6 global collaborators. Sample metadata almost always included a de-identified subject ID, COVID-19 status, age in years and sex. Where available, HLA class I and class II types were taken from metadata supplied by the sample provider and were not determined by assay-based typing.

Overall results and qualifications from the work: The quantity of clinical and demographic metadata differed by source and by participant and was supplied without curation.

The immunoSEQ Assay, a bias-controlled multiplex PCR, was used to amplify TCRbeta CDR3 regions from genomic DNA. From the authors' description of their analysis: The number of nucleated cells in each sample was estimated by amplification of reference gene primers within the assay. To quantify the absolute abundance of each unique TCRbeta CDR3 rearrangement, sequence reads were collapsed and filtered. For each sample, productive Simpson clonality was calculated as the square root of Simpson's diversity index over productive rearrangements. In TCRdb, the immuneACCESS table is reduced to in-frame sequences with V and J assigned. These tables do not hold every clone; where another copy was compared, an unresolved V gene accounts for under half, and the others remain unexplained. V, J and clone size derive from that table, while D and trimming were established from the DNA sequence. The sample table lists 74,000 or so clones, roughly nine tenths of them with a count of one. In total, the top ten clones hold under 3% of the sample.

Collaborating institutions collected whole blood in K2EDTA tubes following their own protocols. For TCRbeta analysis, collaborators shipped samples in one of three forms: frozen whole blood, isolated PBMCs, or DNA extracted from either of those sample types. The germline V end is reduced by 3 bases and the J end by 5 bases; junction bases left unmatched: 7. From the cysteine up to the phenylalanine, the CDR3 has a length of 15 residues. The entry retains the CDR3 DNA only, 45 bases that are in frame from base 1. CDR1 is given as LGHNA and CDR2 as YSLEER, both from the germline V gene. About this clone: The specificity of this receptor is unknown. Base qualities are not provided; no much larger clone lies one nucleotide away.

This receptor was taken from a man between 45 and 60 years old with acute or convalescent COVID-19. The sample taken for sequencing was peripheral blood. The chain is assembled from TRBV4-3 and TRBJ2-3, and 8 junction bases match TRBD1. The DNA sequence is TGCGCCAGCAGCCAGCTCAGGGGGCGCGAAGATACGCAGTATTTT. The translation is CASSQLRGREDTQYF.